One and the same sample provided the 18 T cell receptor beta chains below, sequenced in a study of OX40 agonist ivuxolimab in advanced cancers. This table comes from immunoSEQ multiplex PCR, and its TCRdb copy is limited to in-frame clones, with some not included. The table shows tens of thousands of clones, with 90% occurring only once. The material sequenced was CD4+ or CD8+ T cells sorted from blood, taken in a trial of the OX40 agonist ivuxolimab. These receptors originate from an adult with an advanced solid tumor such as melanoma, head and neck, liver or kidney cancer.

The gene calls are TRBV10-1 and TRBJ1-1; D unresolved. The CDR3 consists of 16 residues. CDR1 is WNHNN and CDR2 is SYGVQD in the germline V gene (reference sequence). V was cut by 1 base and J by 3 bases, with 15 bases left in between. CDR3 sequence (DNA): TGCGCCAGCAGTGAGTATCCGGGAAGGAAGGACACTGAAGCTTTCTTT. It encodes CASSEYPGRKDTEAFF.

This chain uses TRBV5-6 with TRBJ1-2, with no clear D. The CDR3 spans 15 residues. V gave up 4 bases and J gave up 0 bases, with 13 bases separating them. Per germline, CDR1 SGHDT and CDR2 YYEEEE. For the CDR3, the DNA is TGTGCCAGCAGCCCCAAAATCTTAGCTAACTATGGCTACACCTTC. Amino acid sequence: CASSPKILANYGYTF.

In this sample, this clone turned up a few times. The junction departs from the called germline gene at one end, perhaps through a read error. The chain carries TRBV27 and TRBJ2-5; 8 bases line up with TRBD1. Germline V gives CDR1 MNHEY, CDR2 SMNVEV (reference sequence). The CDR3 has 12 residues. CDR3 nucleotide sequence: TGTGCCAGCAGTCCCCGACAGGGGCCAGGGGACTTC. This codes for CASSPRQGPGDF.

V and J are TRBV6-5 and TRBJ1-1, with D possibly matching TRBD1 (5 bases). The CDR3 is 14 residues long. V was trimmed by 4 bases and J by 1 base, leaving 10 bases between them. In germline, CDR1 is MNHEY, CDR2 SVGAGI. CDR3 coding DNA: TGTGCCAGCAGTTCGGGGCAGGAGAACACTGAAGCTTTCTTT. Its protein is CASSSGQENTEAFF.

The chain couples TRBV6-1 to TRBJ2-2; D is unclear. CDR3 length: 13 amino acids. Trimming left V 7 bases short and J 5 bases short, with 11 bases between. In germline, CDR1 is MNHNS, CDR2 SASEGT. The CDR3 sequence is CASNHRATGELFF. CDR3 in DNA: TGTGCCAGCAATCATAGGGCTACCGGGGAGCTGTTTTTT.

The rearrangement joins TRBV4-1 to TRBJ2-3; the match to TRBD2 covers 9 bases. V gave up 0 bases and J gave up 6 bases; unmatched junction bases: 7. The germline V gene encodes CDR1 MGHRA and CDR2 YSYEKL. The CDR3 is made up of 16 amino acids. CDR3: CASSQEAAGGGDTQYF. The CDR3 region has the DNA TGCGCCAGCAGCCAAGAGGCAGCGGGAGGTGGCGATACGCAGTATTTT.

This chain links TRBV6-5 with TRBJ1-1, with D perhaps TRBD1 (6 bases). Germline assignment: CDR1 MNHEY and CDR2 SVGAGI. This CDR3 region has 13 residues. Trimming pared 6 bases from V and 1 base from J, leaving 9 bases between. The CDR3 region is CASRRGGNTEAFF. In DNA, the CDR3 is TGTGCCAGCAGAAGAGGGGGGAACACTGAAGCTTTCTTT.

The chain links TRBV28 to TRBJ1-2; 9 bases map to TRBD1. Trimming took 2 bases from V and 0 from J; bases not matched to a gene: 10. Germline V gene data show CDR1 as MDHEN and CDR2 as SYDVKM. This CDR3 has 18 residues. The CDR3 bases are TGTGCCAGCAGTTTACCGTACAGGGGGCCGTTAGCTAACTATGGCTACACCTTC. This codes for CASSLPYRGPLANYGYTF.

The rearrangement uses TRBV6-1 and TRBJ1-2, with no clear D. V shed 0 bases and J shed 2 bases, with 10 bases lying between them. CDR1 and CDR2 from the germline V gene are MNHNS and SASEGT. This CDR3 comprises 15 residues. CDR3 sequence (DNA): TGTGCCAGCAGTGAAGCGCCTACACAGAACTATGGCTACACCTTC. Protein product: CASSEAPTQNYGYTF.

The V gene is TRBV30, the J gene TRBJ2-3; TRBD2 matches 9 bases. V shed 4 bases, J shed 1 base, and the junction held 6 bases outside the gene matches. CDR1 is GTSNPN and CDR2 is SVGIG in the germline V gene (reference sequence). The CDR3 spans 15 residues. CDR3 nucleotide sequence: TGTGCCTGGATTCTTAGCGGGAGAGGCACAGATACGCAGTATTTT. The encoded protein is CAWILSGRGTDTQYF.

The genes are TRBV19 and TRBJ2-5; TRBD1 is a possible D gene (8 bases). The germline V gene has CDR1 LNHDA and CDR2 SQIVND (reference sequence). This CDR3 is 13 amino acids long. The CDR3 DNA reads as TGTGCTTCCGGGAGGACAGGGCCAGAGACCCAGTACTTC. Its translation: CASGRTGPETQYF.

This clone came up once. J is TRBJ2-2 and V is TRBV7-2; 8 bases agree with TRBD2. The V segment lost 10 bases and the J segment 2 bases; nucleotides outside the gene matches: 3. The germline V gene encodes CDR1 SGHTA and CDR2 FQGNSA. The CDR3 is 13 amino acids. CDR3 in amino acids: CATLAGNTGELFF. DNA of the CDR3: TGTGCCACCTTAGCGGGAAACACCGGGGAGCTGTTTTTT.

CDR3 protein: CASSPVRGLPNEQFF. For the CDR3, the DNA is TGTGCCAGCAGCCCAGTGCGGGGCCTTCCCAATGAGCAGTTCTTC. The chain couples TRBV7-9 to TRBJ2-1; tentative D call: TRBD2 (6 bases). The CDR3 is made up of 15 amino acids. Germline V lookup: CDR1 SEHNR, CDR2 FQNEAQ (reference sequence). V was pared by 5 bases and J by 6 bases, with 17 bases between. Variable domain in full (rest from reference TRBV7-9 and TRBJ2-1): DTGVSQNPRHKITKRGQNVTFRCDPISEHNRLYWYRQTLGQGPEFLTYFQNEAQLEKSRLLSDRFSAERPKGSFSTLEIQRTEQGDSAMYLCASSPVRGLPNEQFFGPGTRLTVL.

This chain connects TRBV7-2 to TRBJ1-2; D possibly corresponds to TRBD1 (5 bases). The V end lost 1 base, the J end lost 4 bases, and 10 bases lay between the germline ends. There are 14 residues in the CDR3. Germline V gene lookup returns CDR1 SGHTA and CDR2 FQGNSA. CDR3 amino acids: CASSLDQGPYGYTF. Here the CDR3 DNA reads TGTGCCAGCAGCTTAGATCAGGGCCCCTATGGCTACACCTTC.

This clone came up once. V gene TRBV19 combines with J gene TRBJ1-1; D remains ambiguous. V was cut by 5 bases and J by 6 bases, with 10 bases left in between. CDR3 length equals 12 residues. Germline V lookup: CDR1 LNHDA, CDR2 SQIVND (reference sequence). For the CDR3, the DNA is TGTGCCAGTAGTGGGCCGGGCCCTGAAGCTTTCTTT. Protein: CASSGPGPEAFF.

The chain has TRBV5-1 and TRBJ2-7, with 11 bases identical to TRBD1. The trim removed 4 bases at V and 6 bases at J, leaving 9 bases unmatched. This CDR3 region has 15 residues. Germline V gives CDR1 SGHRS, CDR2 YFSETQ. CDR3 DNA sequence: TGCGCCAGCAGCCCTCCGGGACAGGGGGTTTCCGAGCAGTACTTC. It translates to CASSPPGQGVSEQYF.

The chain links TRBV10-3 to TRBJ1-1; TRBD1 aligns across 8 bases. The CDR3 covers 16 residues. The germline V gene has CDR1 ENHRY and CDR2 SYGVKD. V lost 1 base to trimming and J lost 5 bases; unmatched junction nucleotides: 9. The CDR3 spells CAISELQQGARTEAFF. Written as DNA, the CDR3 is TGTGCCATCAGTGAGTTACAGCAGGGGGCGCGTACTGAAGCTTTCTTT.

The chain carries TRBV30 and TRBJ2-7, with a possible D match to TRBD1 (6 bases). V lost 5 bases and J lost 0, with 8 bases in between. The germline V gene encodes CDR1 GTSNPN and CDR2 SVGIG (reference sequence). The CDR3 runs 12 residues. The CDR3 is CAWQGSSYEQYF. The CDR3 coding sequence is TGTGCCTGGCAGGGGAGCTCCTACGAGCAGTACTTC.